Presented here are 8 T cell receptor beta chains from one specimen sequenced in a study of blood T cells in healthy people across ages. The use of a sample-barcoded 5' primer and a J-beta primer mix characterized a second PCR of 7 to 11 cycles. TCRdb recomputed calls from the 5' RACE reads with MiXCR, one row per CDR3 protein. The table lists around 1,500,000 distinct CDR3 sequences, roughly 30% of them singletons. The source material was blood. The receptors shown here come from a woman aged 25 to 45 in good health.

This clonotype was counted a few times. CDR3 bases: TGTGCTAGTGGTTTGGTCGTCCTTGAGCTGAACACTGAAGCTTTCTTT. Its protein is CASGLVVLELNTEAFF. The chain links TRBV12-5 to TRBJ1-1; unclear D gene. Trimming removed 0 bases from V and 0 bases from J, with 11 bases in between. The CDR3 length is 16 residues. Looked up from germline, CDR1 is LGHNT and CDR2 is FRNRAP.

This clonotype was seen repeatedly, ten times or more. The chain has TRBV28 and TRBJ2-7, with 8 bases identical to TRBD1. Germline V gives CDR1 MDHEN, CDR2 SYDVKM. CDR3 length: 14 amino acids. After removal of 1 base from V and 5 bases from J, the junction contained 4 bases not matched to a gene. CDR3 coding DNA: TGTGCCAGCAGTTTATCCCGGACAGGGAACGAGCAGTACTTC. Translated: CASSLSRTGNEQYF.

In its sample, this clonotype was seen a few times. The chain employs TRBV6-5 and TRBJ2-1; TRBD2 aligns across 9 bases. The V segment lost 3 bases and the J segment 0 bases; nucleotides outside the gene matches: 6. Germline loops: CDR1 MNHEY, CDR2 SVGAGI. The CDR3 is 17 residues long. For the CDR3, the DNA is TGTGCCAGCAGTTATCGGACTAGCGATAGCTCCTACAATGAGCAGTTCTTC. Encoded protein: CASSYRTSDSSYNEQFF.

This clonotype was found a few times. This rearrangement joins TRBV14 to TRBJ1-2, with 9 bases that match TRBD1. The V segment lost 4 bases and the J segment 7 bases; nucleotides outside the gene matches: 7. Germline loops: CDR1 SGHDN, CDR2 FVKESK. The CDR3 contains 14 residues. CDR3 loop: CASSPRDRAFGYTF. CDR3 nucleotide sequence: TGTGCCAGCAGCCCCCGGGACAGGGCTTTTGGCTACACCTTC.

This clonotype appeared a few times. CDR3 coding DNA: TGCAGTGCCCAGAGGGACAGGCTCTACGAGCAGTACTTC. This gives the protein CSAQRDRLYEQYF. The V and J genes are TRBV20-1 and TRBJ2-7, with TRBD1 matching 8 bases. CDR3 length: 13 residues. The V gene end was trimmed by 6 bases and the J gene end by 3 bases; junction bases not matched to a gene: 7. CDR1 is DFQATT and CDR2 is SNEGSKA in the germline V gene (reference sequence).

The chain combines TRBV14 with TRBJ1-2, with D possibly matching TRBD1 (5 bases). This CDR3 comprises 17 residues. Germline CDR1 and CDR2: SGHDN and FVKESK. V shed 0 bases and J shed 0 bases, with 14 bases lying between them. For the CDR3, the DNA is TGTGCCAGCAGCCAAGATTCCAGGGAGAAAGCTAACTATGGCTACACCTTC. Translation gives CASSQDSREKANYGYTF.

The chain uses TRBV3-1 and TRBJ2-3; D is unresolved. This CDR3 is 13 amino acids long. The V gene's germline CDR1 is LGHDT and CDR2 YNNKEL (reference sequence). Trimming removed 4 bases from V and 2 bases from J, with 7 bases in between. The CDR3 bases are TGTGCCAGCAGCCCAGCTATCACAGATACGCAGTATTTT. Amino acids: CASSPAITDTQYF.

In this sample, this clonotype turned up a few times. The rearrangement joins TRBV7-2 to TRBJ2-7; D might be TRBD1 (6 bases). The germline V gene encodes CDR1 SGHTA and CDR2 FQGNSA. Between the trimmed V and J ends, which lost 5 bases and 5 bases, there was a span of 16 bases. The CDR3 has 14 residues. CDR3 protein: CASSPDRGIDEQYF. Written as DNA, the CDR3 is TGTGCCAGCAGCCCCGATAGGGGGATCGACGAGCAGTACTTC.